This T cell receptor beta chain stems from a study of T cells after yellow fever vaccination. Making TCR cDNA involved 5'RACE template switching, which added UMIs and a universal primer site. A single record per CDR3 protein comes from TCRdb applying MiXCR to the 5' RACE reads. Of more than 350,000 distinct CDR3 sequences in the sample, around a tenth are singletons; the top ten hold about 17%. This CDR3 has 18 residues. V gave up 4 bases and J gave up 2 bases; unmatched junction bases: 15. The germline V gene has CDR1 SGHAT and CDR2 FQDESV (reference sequence). This receptor was obtained from a man aged 18 to 29 who received the YFV17D yellow fever vaccine. The rearrangement links TRBV11-1 to TRBJ2-3; 7 positions agree with TRBD2. This specimen consisted of PBMCs, obtained on the day of the first yellow fever vaccination. CDR3 sequence (DNA): TGTGCCAGCAGCTCGAACGAATCATTCGGGGGGATCACAGATACGCAGTATTTT. Translated, it gives CASSSNESFGGITDTQYF.